The clone carrying this TCR beta chain is a singleton in its sample. Source study methods: Scientists estimated how many nucleated cells there were by amplifying reference gene primers. Clones were read by immunoSEQ multiplex PCR, and TCRdb kept only the in-frame ones, dropping some. V, J and clone size derive from that table, while D and trimming were established from the DNA sequence. Of around 190,000 clones listed, 88% are singletons. This entry is derived from a study of blood T cell repertoires in COVID-19. Study as a whole: Acute and convalescent COVID-19 samples came from the United States, Italy and Spain. The cDNA or gDNA used as material had been derived from T cells, B-cell-depleted T cells, or PBMCs.

CDR3 size: 10 residues. Germline-derived CDR1 and CDR2 are LNHDA and SQIVND (reference sequence). The chain couples TRBV19 to TRBJ1-5; no definite D call. The sample was peripheral blood. The TCR originated in a human donor in a cohort sampled during active COVID-19. The CDR3 protein is CAGGNQPQHF. The CDR3 nucleotides are TGTGCGGGCGGGAATCAGCCCCAGCATTTT.